This T cell receptor beta chain was profiled in a study of T-cell reconstitution after alpha-beta-depleted transplantation in children. Molecular barcoding with unique molecular identifiers was used for the TCRbeta library. TCRdb re-derived calls from the PCR reads in MiXCR, one entry per CDR3 protein. The sample has under 450,000 distinct CDR3 sequences; 15% to 20% are singletons. With respect to this clonotype: Its antigen remains unidentified.

V trimming: 0 bases; J trimming: 0 bases; junction bases outside the gene matches: 6. The CDR3 is 17 amino acids. CDR1 is SGDLS, CDR2 YYNGEE, per germline. Findings and caveats of the study: T-cell numbers and diversity one year post-transplant derived largely from freshly generated T cells. Recipient T cells and thymic progenitors that survived were the source of the high TCRbeta diversity seen at day 60 in some patients. Alpha-beta T cells present about two months after transplant were reported to originate from several hundred expanded graft clones.

Source: PBMCs, mostly from graft donor cells, taken 360 days after TCRalphabeta/CD19-depleted stem cell transplant. The source of this sequence is a boy less than two years old who had a stem cell transplant for Wiskott-Aldrich syndrome, so the T cells may come from the graft donor. The rearrangement joins TRBV9 to TRBJ2-3; 8 nucleotides line up with TRBD2. CDR3 DNA sequence: TGTGCCAGCAGCGTAGGCTCCCGGGGGGGGAGCACAGATACGCAGTATTTT. This translates into CASSVGSRGGSTDTQYF.